A single sample gave rise to the 6 T cell receptor beta chains below, sequenced in a study of siplizumab effects on memory and regulatory T cells. The method was immunoSEQ multiplex PCR; TCRdb's version includes in-frame clones alone and lacks a portion of them. The sample records 20,000 or so clones, 44% being singletons. No antigen has been identified for these receptors. The mixed lymphocyte reaction cells were held in coculture (37°C) for approximately six days. The sample consisted of CFSE-low (dividing) CD4+ T cells sorted from an allogeneic mixed lymphocyte reaction. Source of these receptors: a human donor in good health; the cells came from an allogeneic mixed lymphocyte reaction. Some clones in this sample may be carry-over from other donors' samples.

The rearrangement joins TRBV5-1 to TRBJ1-5; D is ambiguous. This CDR3 is built from 15 residues. CDR1 is SGHRS and CDR2 is YFSETQ in the germline V gene. The V gene lost 2 bases and the J gene lost 0 bases, with 9 bases spanning the gap. In nucleotides, the CDR3 is TGCGCCAGCAGCTTTTCTCACGGTAGCAATCAGCCCCAGCATTTT. This codes for CASSFSHGSNQPQHF. The entire variable domain, with the rest obtained from reference TRBV5-1 and TRBJ1-5, is as follows: KAGVTQTPRYLIKTRGQQVTLSCSPISGHRSVSWYQQTPGQGLQFLFEYFSETQRNKGNFPGRFSGRQFSNSRSEMNVSTLELGDSALYLCASSFSHGSNQPQHFGDGTRLSIL.

The chain combines TRBV30 with TRBJ2-1, with a possible D match to TRBD2 (5 bases). V was cut by 0 bases and J by 3 bases, with 9 bases left in between. Germline V gene data show CDR1 as GTSNPN and CDR2 as SVGIG (reference sequence). The CDR3 runs 14 residues. The CDR3 DNA reads as TGTGCCTGGAGTGTTGGAGCGGTCTACAATGAGCAGTTCTTC. It codes for CAWSVGAVYNEQFF.

This clone was seen only a few times. The CDR3 DNA reads as TGTGCCAGCTCACCACTAGTTGCTCCAGGTCTTCATAATTCACCCCTCCACTTT. Amino acid sequence: CASSPLVAPGLHNSPLHF. The V call is TRBV18, the J call TRBJ1-6; D is uncertain. The CDR3 covers 18 residues. Trimming left V 1 base short and J 5 bases short, with 18 bases between. Per the germline V gene, CDR1 is KGHSH and CDR2 is LQKENI.

This clone was picked up many times. This chain uses TRBV7-9 with TRBJ2-7; D may be TRBD1 or TRBD2 (6 bases each). The CDR3 spans 17 residues. Germline CDR1 and CDR2: SEHNR and FQNEAQ (reference sequence). The V gene lost 0 bases and the J gene lost 0 bases, with 15 bases spanning the gap. This CDR3 is CASSLAGVGGLSYEQYF. CDR3 DNA: TGTGCCAGCAGCTTAGCTGGAGTGGGGGGCCTCTCCTACGAGCAGTACTTC.

V gene TRBV7-9 combines with J gene TRBJ2-1, with unresolved D. CDR3 size: 12 residues. V lost 1 base, J lost 9 bases, and 7 bases lay in between. Looked up from germline, CDR1 is SEHNR and CDR2 is FQNEAQ (reference sequence). In DNA form, the CDR3 reads TGTGCCAGCAGCTTAGATTATCGTGAGCAGTTCTTC. This codes for CASSLDYREQFF.

This chain joins TRBV7-9 and TRBJ2-5; tentative D call: TRBD1 (6 bases). The germline CDR1 and CDR2 sequences are SEHNR and FQNEAQ (reference sequence). Trimming removed 1 base from V and 1 base from J, with 22 bases in between. There are 19 residues in the CDR3. The CDR3 nucleotides are TGTGCCAGCAGCTTAGGCCGCCAAGGGGGAGCCCGATCCCAAGAGACCCAGTACTTC. Translated: CASSLGRQGGARSQETQYF.